The rows below give T cell receptor beta chains drawn from one sample of a study of CXCR3-negative and CXCR3-positive naive CD8 T cells. TCRdb re-called the 5' RACE reads and catalogs CDR3 proteins one per entry, DNA excluded. The sample totals 3,000 to 4,000 distinct CDR3 sequences. Sequenced material: naive CXCR3+ CD8+ T cells from blood. These receptors came from a human donor in good health. Some clones in this sample may be carry-over from other donors' samples. CDR3s include the opening cysteine and the closing phenylalanine or tryptophan. Rows give clone size only sometimes, using once, few, many, or a class for an expanded clone.

size | J | V | CDR3
medium-sized | TRBJ2-3 | TRBV29-1 | CSVERAVDTQYF
. | TRBJ2-1 | TRBV7-3 | CASSSDAEPYNEQFF
medium-sized | TRBJ2-5 | TRBV29-1 | CSVEREGSETQYF
medium-sized | TRBJ2-1 | TRBV27 | CASSLGGPNEQFF
. | TRBJ2-1 | TRBV29-1 | CSVGSGGYEQFF
medium-sized | TRBJ1-2 | TRBV29-1 | CSVESPGGGYTF
medium-sized | TRBJ2-3 | TRBV7-2 | CASSPVAGAPADTQYF
medium-sized | TRBJ2-1 | TRBV29-1 | CSVGLGNEQFF
medium-sized | TRBJ2-1 | TRBV20-1 | CSARDQDRANEQFF
. | TRBJ2-1 | TRBV29-1 | CSVAPGLANEQFF
medium-sized | TRBJ2-1 | TRBV6-2/TRBV6-3 | CASRWGGDTGQEKQFF
. | TRBJ2-3 | TRBV4-1 | CASRQMDTQYF
medium-sized | TRBJ2-3 | TRBV27 | CASSVGQADTQYF
medium-sized | TRBJ2-7 | TRBV5-1 | CASSLGQNYEQYF
medium-sized | TRBJ2-1 | TRBV29-1 | CSVGRERYNEQFF
medium-sized | TRBJ1-3 | TRBV7-8 | CASSLVHGGSGNTIYF
medium-sized | TRBJ2-2 | TRBV12-3/TRBV12-4 | CASSGWTVQSNTGELFF
medium-sized | TRBJ2-5 | TRBV12-3/TRBV12-4 | CASGTSGSRNRGETQYF
medium-sized | TRBJ2-3 | TRBV6-2/TRBV6-3 | CASSYGLADYTDTQYF
. | TRBJ2-3 | TRBV7-6 | CASSLFTTPTDTQYF
. | TRBJ1-2 | TRBV29-1 | CSVEDEARGFFGYTF
medium-sized | TRBJ1-1 | TRBV30 | CAWTTGQGRYEAFF
medium-sized | TRBJ1-1 | TRBV19 | CASSTGTGWTEAFF
medium-sized | TRBJ2-2 | TRBV29-1 | CSVPGTGERGTGELFF
medium-sized | TRBJ1-5 | TRBV20-1 | CSAKNSGTGNNQPQHF
medium-sized | TRBJ1-1 | TRBV29-1 | CSVPGQKNTEAFF
. | TRBJ2-5 | TRBV4-3 | CASSQDGTSKETQYF
medium-sized | TRBJ2-7 | TRBV19 | CASSAGTYEQYF
large | TRBJ1-2 | TRBV9 | CASSVPSGGVYGYTF
medium-sized | TRBJ2-3 | TRBV6-5 | CASLGISTDTQYF
medium-sized | TRBJ2-5 | TRBV20-1 | CSAEGANGETQYF
. | TRBJ2-2 | TRBV7-2 | CASSLVGAGELFF
. | TRBJ2-1 | TRBV29-1 | CSVLTSSYNEQFF
. | TRBJ2-2 | TRBV29-1 | CSVEGSGELFF
. | TRBJ2-3 | TRBV9 | CASSSGGGESTDTQYF
medium-sized | TRBJ1-5 | TRBV21-1 | CASRFKGGWGQPQHF
medium-sized | TRBJ2-3 | TRBV4-3 | CASSQVNRLTDTQYF
medium-sized | TRBJ2-3 | TRBV7-9 | CASSSDREPDTQYF
medium-sized | TRBJ2-1 | TRBV5-1 | CASSLWQNNEQFF
medium-sized | TRBJ2-1 | TRBV11-2 | CASSYPYHNEQFF
medium-sized | TRBJ1-5 | TRBV27 | CASSSIQGVYQPQHF
medium-sized | TRBJ1-5 | TRBV20-1 | CSARDEQGNPYQPQHF
large | TRBJ1-5 | TRBV4-3 | CASSQDVSGGNQPQHF
. | TRBJ2-1 | TRBV2 | CARATRLGDNEQFF